Following are 20 T cell receptor beta chains from one sample sequenced in a study of cytomegalovirus exposure and HLA in healthy donors (TCRdb year 2017). Libraries were prepared through the immunoSEQ multiplex PCR assay. For the multiplex PCR, a mixture combining 60 forward primers for TCR Vbeta segments and 13 reverse primers for TCR Jbeta segments was used. TCRdb limited this immuneACCESS table to in-frame rearrangements with V and J called. A share of clones is missing; checked studies link under half to unresolved V genes, and the rest is unexplained. Present in this sample are under 200,000 clones, 77% of which were seen just once. The ten most abundant clones make up approximately 3.7% of the sample. The specimen was PBMCs. The source is a man younger than 40 in good health and CMV-seropositive.

The rearrangement joins TRBV4-3 to TRBJ2-7, with D possibly being TRBD2 (6 bases). This CDR3 has 16 residues. Trimming shortened V by 0 bases and J by 6 bases, and 18 bases separated the two germline ends. In germline, CDR1 is LGHNA, CDR2 YSLEER. The CDR3 DNA is TGCGCCAGCAGCCAAGATGTCTTCGTGGAGGGAGGCGAGCAGTACTTC. Translation: CASSQDVFVEGGEQYF.

The CDR3 protein is CASSEDRTQETQYF. As DNA, the CDR3 is TGTGCCAGCAGTGAGGACAGAACGCAAGAGACCCAGTACTTC. This chain uses TRBV2 with TRBJ2-5, with TRBD1 as a possible D gene (6 bases). Trimming shortened V by 3 bases and J by 2 bases, and 10 bases separated the two germline ends. Germline lookup yields CDR1 SNHLY and CDR2 FYNNEI. This CDR3 is built from 14 residues.

In DNA, the CDR3 is TGTGCCAGCAGCCCGATGGACGGGACTGTTGAAAAACTGTTTTTT. It codes for CASSPMDGTVEKLFF. The rearrangement uses TRBV9 and TRBJ1-4; tentatively, D is TRBD1 (5 bases). This CDR3 is 15 amino acids long. The V and J ends lost 4 bases and 7 bases respectively, with 17 bases between them. Germline V gives CDR1 SGDLS, CDR2 YYNGEE.

J is TRBJ2-7 and V is TRBV6-5; 9 positions agree with TRBD1. Germline V lookup: CDR1 MNHEY, CDR2 SVGAGI. J gave up 3 bases and V 1 base, and 7 bases lay outside the gene matches. The CDR3 consists of 16 residues. CDR3 sequence (DNA): TGTGCCAGCAGTTACTTCAGAACAGGGGGCTACTACGAGCAGTACTTC. Its translation is CASSYFRTGGYYEQYF.

The V and J genes are TRBV7-2 and TRBJ2-2; 8 positions agree with TRBD1. V shed 5 bases and J 4 bases; nucleotides not matched to a gene: 6. The germline V gene has CDR1 SGHTA and CDR2 FQGNSA. CDR3 length: 15 amino acids. The DNA of the CDR3 is TGTGCCAGCAGCAAAACAGGGGGTATCACCGGGGAGCTGTTTTTT. Its protein is CASSKTGGITGELFF.

The chain combines TRBV4-1 with TRBJ1-1; D is uncertain. The CDR3 is made up of 15 amino acids. Germline V gene sequence: CDR1 MGHRA, CDR2 YSYEKL. The germline V and J ends were trimmed by 4 bases and 1 base, with 13 bases remaining between them. In DNA, the CDR3 is TGCGCCAGCAGCCCTGAAAGCTATGAGAACACTGAAGCTTTCTTT. It translates to CASSPESYENTEAFF.

The rearrangement links TRBV7-9 to TRBJ2-2; D remains unclear. CDR1 SEHNR and CDR2 FQNEAQ come from the germline V gene (reference sequence). The V gene lost 5 bases and the J gene lost 0 bases, with 16 bases spanning the gap. The length of the CDR3 is 17 residues. The CDR3 is CASSREQLPSNTGELFF. The CDR3 DNA follows: TGTGCCAGCAGCCGCGAACAGCTACCCTCGAACACCGGGGAGCTGTTTTTT.

The V and J genes are TRBV7-3 and TRBJ2-4; 9 nucleotides align to TRBD1. The CDR3 consists of 16 residues. CDR1 SGHTA and CDR2 FQGTGA come from the germline V gene. V gave up 5 bases and J gave up 1 base; unmatched junction bases: 6. Here the CDR3 DNA reads TGTGCCAGCAGCCGCACAGGGGGCGCTGCCAAAAACATTCAGTACTTC. Its protein is CASSRTGGAAKNIQYF.

The gene calls are TRBV12-5 and TRBJ2-1; 8 nucleotides align to TRBD2. Losses at the gene ends were 4 bases for V and 6 bases for J; bases not matched to a gene: 5. Germline V gives CDR1 LGHNT, CDR2 FRNRAP. The CDR3 totals 14 residues. This CDR3 reads CASGSSGLVNEQFF. CDR3 nucleotides: TGTGCTAGTGGTTCATCGGGACTAGTCAATGAGCAGTTCTTC.

This clone was recorded a few times. The CDR3 DNA reads as TGTGCCAGCGGGGAGGGTGGCACTGAAGCTTTCTTT. This encodes CASGEGGTEAFF. The rearrangement links TRBV2 to TRBJ1-1; no reliable D call. CDR1 and CDR2 (germline): SNHLY, FYNNEI. The CDR3 contains 12 residues. Trimming took off 8 bases at V and 4 bases at J, with 11 bases between the two ends.

Concerning this clone: Because it lacks the conserved phenylalanine or tryptophan at the end, this CDR3 is likely a read error. The DNA is omitted, as the CDR3 cannot be located on it reliably, and the CDR3 follows TCRdb's listing. The V gene is TRBV23-1, the J gene TRBJ2-7; TRBD2, the D gene given by the table, was not confirmed from the DNA. TRBV23-1 is reported as an ORF; its role is uncertain. The CDR3 contains 10 residues when both ends are counted. The CDR3 loop is CASSRTSSDL.

V usage is TRBV19 and J usage is TRBJ2-1; 13 positions agree with TRBD2. The germline CDR1 and CDR2 sequences are LNHDA and SQIVND (reference sequence). The J segment lost 4 bases and the V segment lost 3 bases, leaving 6 bases of the junction unmatched. The CDR3 is 17 residues long. The CDR3 here is CASSIFRTSGSYNEQFF. The CDR3 nucleotides are TGTGCCAGTAGTATCTTCCGGACTAGCGGGAGTTACAATGAGCAGTTCTTC.

The chain carries TRBV6-5 and TRBJ1-5, with D possibly matching TRBD1 (6 bases). The CDR3 length is 15 residues. Between the trimmed V and J ends, which lost 6 bases and 3 bases, there was a span of 15 bases. CDR1 and CDR2 (germline): MNHEY, SVGAGI. The CDR3 DNA is TGTGCCAGCAGGGATACAGGGTCCCTCAATCAGCCCCAGCATTTT. Translated: CASRDTGSLNQPQHF.

This chain joins TRBV18 and TRBJ1-3; D call uncertain. This CDR3 contains 14 residues. Germline V gene data show CDR1 as KGHSH and CDR2 as LQKENI. V was shortened by 5 bases and J by 4 bases, with 12 bases between the two germline ends. The CDR3 here is CASSAQDAGNTIYF. CDR3 nucleotide sequence: TGTGCCAGCTCAGCCCAGGATGCCGGAAACACCATATATTTT.

The chain recombines TRBV28 with TRBJ1-2; maybe TRBD1 (6 bases). V lost 3 bases to trimming and J lost 5 bases, with 7 bases between them. The germline V gene encodes CDR1 MDHEN and CDR2 SYDVKM. This CDR3 has 12 residues. The CDR3 region is CASSFTGYGYTF. CDR3 bases: TGTGCCAGCAGTTTTACAGGGTATGGCTACACCTTC.

This chain connects TRBV2 to TRBJ2-6; weak D call: TRBD1 (6 bases). The V gene lost 11 bases and the J gene lost 2 bases, with 19 bases spanning the gap. The CDR3 is made up of 16 amino acids. Germline values: CDR1 SNHLY, CDR2 FYNNEI. CDR3 sequence (DNA): TGTGCCGGGGAAACAGGGATCATGGCTGGGGCCAACGTCCTGACTTTC. This sequence encodes CAGETGIMAGANVLTF.

The chain joins TRBV30 to TRBJ2-5; the D is unclear. Germline CDR1 is GTSNPN and CDR2 is SVGIG (reference sequence). The CDR3 has 12 amino acids. Trimming pared 2 bases from V and 6 bases from J, leaving 10 bases between. For the CDR3, the DNA is TGTGCCTGGAGTCAGACTGCGAAGACCCAGTACTTC. This sequence encodes CAWSQTAKTQYF.

CDR3 loop: CAISVGSGGARETQYF. In DNA form, the CDR3 reads TGTGCCATCAGTGTGGGGAGCGGGGGGGCACGGGAGACCCAGTACTTC. V gene TRBV10-3 combines with J gene TRBJ2-5; 10 nucleotides match TRBD2. This CDR3 is built from 16 residues. The germline gives CDR1 ENHRY, CDR2 SYGVKD. Trimming at V came to 4 bases and at J to 5 bases, leaving 10 bases not matched to a gene.

The chain uses TRBV6-5 and TRBJ2-7, with D perhaps TRBD2 (5 bases). The V end lost 6 bases, the J end lost 3 bases, and 15 bases lay between the germline ends. This CDR3 has 14 residues. CDR1 MNHEY and CDR2 SVGAGI come from the germline V gene. The CDR3, as DNA: TGTGCCAGCAGGATACGACGGGAAAGCTACGAGCAGTACTTC. This translates into CASRIRRESYEQYF.

The rearrangement uses TRBV7-9 and TRBJ2-5; TRBD2 matches 9 bases. This CDR3 contains 18 residues. V dropped 2 bases and J dropped 3; count of bases not matched to a gene: 13. Germline assignment: CDR1 SEHNR and CDR2 FQNEAQ (reference sequence). In DNA form, the CDR3 reads TGTGCCAGCAGCTTAACAGTTGTTCGAGCGGGGGGAGAAGAGACCCAGTACTTC. The encoded protein is CASSLTVVRAGGEETQYF. The full variable domain, in which reference TRBV7-9 and TRBJ2-5 provide the parts outside the CDR3, is DTGVSQNPRHKITKRGQNVTFRCDPISEHNRLYWYRQTLGQGPEFLTYFQNEAQLEKSRLLSDRFSAERPKGSFSTLEIQRTEQGDSAMYLCASSLTVVRAGGEETQYFGPGTRLLVL.